The 9 T cell receptor beta chains below were found in one sample sequenced in a study of blood T cells in healthy people across ages. A sample-barcoded 5' primer and a J-beta primer mix were used in a second PCR of roughly 7 to 11 cycles. TCRdb redid the calling of the 5' RACE reads with MiXCR, one entry per CDR3 protein. The data contain about 1.4 million distinct CDR3 sequences, approximately 59% of them seen just once; the ten biggest clones take up approximately 7%. Sequencing was carried out using blood. These receptors were collected from a man aged 18 to 30 in good health.

V is TRBV6-5 and J is TRBJ2-2; D uncertain. Trimming stripped 2 bases from V and 0 bases from J, with 4 bases between. There are 14 residues in the CDR3. Germline CDR1 and CDR2: MNHEY and SVGAGI. The CDR3 loop is CASSYDSNTGELFF. CDR3 DNA sequence: TGTGCCAGCAGTTACGACTCGAACACCGGGGAGCTGTTTTTT.

This clonotype has a handful of counts. The V gene is TRBV9, the J gene TRBJ2-5; TRBD2 matches 15 bases. Germline-derived CDR1 and CDR2 are SGDLS and YYNGEE. The CDR3 sequence is 15 residues long. Trimming at V came to 7 bases and at J to 5 bases, leaving 6 bases not matched to a gene. The chain's CDR3 is CASGTSGGKEETQYF. CDR3 bases: TGTGCCAGCGGGACTAGCGGGGGGAAAGAGGAGACCCAGTACTTC.

The gene calls are TRBV20-1 and TRBJ2-5; D is possibly TRBD2 (7 bases). Germline-derived CDR1 and CDR2 are DFQATT and SNEGSKA (reference sequence). V dropped 3 bases and J dropped 11 bases, with 31 bases sitting between them. The CDR3 sequence is 17 residues long. The CDR3 region is CSASRGVAGPARNEQYF. CDR3 coding DNA: TGCAGTGCTAGTAGGGGGGTAGCGGGCCCGGCGAGAAATGAGCAGTACTTC.

This chain joins TRBV6-4 and TRBJ2-3, with 7 bases that match TRBD1. The CDR3 has 14 amino acids. Losses at the gene ends were 3 bases for V and 7 bases for J; bases not matched to a gene: 7. Looked up from germline, CDR1 is MRHNA and CDR2 is SNTAGT. CDR3: CASSEGDSRNTQYF. The DNA for the CDR3 is TGTGCCAGCAGTGAAGGGGACAGTAGGAATACGCAGTATTTT.

This rearrangement joins TRBV2 to TRBJ2-6; D remains unclear. CDR1 SNHLY and CDR2 FYNNEI come from the germline V gene. This CDR3 has 16 amino acids. The ends were cut back, 2 bases at V and 0 bases at J, with 8 bases in the middle. The CDR3 DNA reads as TGTGCCAGCAGTGAAAGGGCAGCCTCTGGGGCCAACGTCCTGACTTTC. It translates to CASSERAASGANVLTF.

This clonotype was counted only a few times. This rearrangement joins TRBV6-1 to TRBJ2-5; unclear D gene. Germline loops: CDR1 MNHNS, CDR2 SASEGT. This CDR3 has 14 amino acids. Trimming left V 4 bases short and J 2 bases short, with 11 bases between. CDR3 bases: TGTGCCAGCAGTGGTTGGGCGGATCAAGAGACCCAGTACTTC. Its protein is CASSGWADQETQYF.

The chain is built from TRBV12-3 or TRBV12-4 and TRBJ2-7; 7 bases agree with TRBD1. The CDR3 is 16 residues long. V dropped 6 bases and J dropped 0; count of bases not matched to a gene: 11. As DNA, the CDR3 is TGTGCCAGCAGCCTACTCCTCCAGGGGGTCTCCTACGAGCAGTACTTC. It yields the protein CASSLLLQGVSYEQYF.

This chain uses TRBV7-9 with TRBJ2-1; D uncertain. The germline V and J ends were trimmed by 8 bases and 0 bases, with 8 bases remaining between them. CDR1 is SEHNR, CDR2 FQNEAQ, per germline (reference sequence). The CDR3 sequence is 13 residues long. Here the CDR3 reads CASQWDSYNEQFF. The CDR3 DNA reads as TGTGCCAGCCAATGGGACTCCTACAATGAGCAGTTCTTC.

The chain joins TRBV5-1 to TRBJ1-1; D gene ambiguous. V lost 1 base, J lost 4 bases, and 11 bases lay in between. Germline CDR1 reads SGHRS; CDR2 reads YFSETQ. The CDR3 is 14 residues long. The CDR3 region has the DNA TGCGCCAGCAGCTTGCTACAGACGGGCACTGAAGCTTTCTTT. Its protein product is CASSLLQTGTEAFF.